These T cell receptor beta chains were read from a single sample in a study of STAT5B mutations in CD4+ large granular lymphocyte leukemia. Sequencing was performed with immunoSEQ multiplex PCR; in TCRdb, only in-frame clones are kept and a portion is missing. The sample yields some 45,000 clones, 80% to 90% seen once. Sequenced input: CD4+ T cells from blood buffy coats. Receptor source: a human donor in good health. Each CDR3 is given with its conserved first and last residue. A D gene is named only where the DNA matches it firmly. Clone size, where shown, is once, few, many, or a class for clones that have expanded.

d_gene	len	v_gene	j_gene	abundance	CDR3nt	CDR3aa
TRBD1	13	TRBV7-2	TRBJ1-5	.	TGTGCCAGCAGCGGAACAGGGGATCAGCCCCAGCATTTT	CASSGTGDQPQHF
.	14	TRBV6-5	TRBJ2-3	.	TGTGCCAGCAGATCCGGGACCGGCACAGATACGCAGTATTTT	CASRSGTGTDTQYF
.	14	TRBV10-3	TRBJ2-7	.	TGTGCCATCAGTGAGGTCTTGAGCTCCTACGAGCAGTACTTC	CAISEVLSSYEQYF
.	16	TRBV5-6	TRBJ1-4	.	TGTGCCAGCAGCTTAAGGGATACAGGGTTCCGCGTAAAACTGTTTTTT	CASSLRDTGFRVKLFF
.	15	TRBV6-9	TRBJ1-2	few	TGTGCCAGCAGTTACATGGGGGGACCCAGGAATGGCTACACCTTC	CASSYMGGPRNGYTF
.	13	TRBV7-6	TRBJ1-1	few	TGTGCCAGCAGCTTAGCATTGGGAACTGAAGCTTTCTTT	CASSLALGTEAFF
.	12	TRBV28	TRBJ1-5	.	TGTGCCAGCAGTTTAATTGTGGAGCCCCAGCATTTT	CASSLIVEPQHF
TRBD2	20	TRBV7-3	TRBJ2-1	.	TGTGCCAGCAGCGTGCCATCCGGGACTAGCGGGAGGGCCGGTTACAATGAGCAGTTCTTC	CASSVPSGTSGRAGYNEQFF
.	17	TRBV15	TRBJ1-6	once	TGTGCCACCAGCAGAGTTCCCCCGGGTCGCTATAATTCACCCCTCCACTTT	CATSRVPPGRYNSPLHF
.	16	TRBV4-3	TRBJ1-3	once	TGCGCCAGCAGCCAAGTAGTAACGGGTTCTGGAAACACCATATATTTT	CASSQVVTGSGNTIYF
TRBD2	15	TRBV19	TRBJ2-2	once	TGTGCCAGTACCCTCGGACTAGCGGGCACCGGGGAGCTGTTTTTT	CASTLGLAGTGELFF
TRBD2	15	TRBV28	TRBJ2-5	few	TGTGCCAGCAGTTCAACAAGCGGGGGACAAGAGACCCAGTACTTC	CASSSTSGGQETQYF
.	14	TRBV4-3	TRBJ2-5	.	TGCGCCAGCAGCCAAGGCGGAATCCAAGAGACCCAGTACTTC	CASSQGGIQETQYF
TRBD1	13	TRBV5-4	TRBJ2-7	.	TGTGCCAGCAGCACCGGGACAGGGGTCGAGCAGTACTTC	CASSTGTGVEQYF
TRBD1	18	TRBV7-8	TRBJ1-1	.	TGTGCCAGCAGCCCAGGGATCGACAGGGTAGGGAAGAACACTGAAGCTTTCTTT	CASSPGIDRVGKNTEAFF
TRBD2	15	TRBV5-4	TRBJ2-1	.	TGTGCCAGCAGCTTGGGCGGGAGGGCCTACAATGAGCAGTTCTTC	CASSLGGRAYNEQFF
.	14	TRBV28	TRBJ2-2	few	TGTGCCAGCAGTTTCCCCAGTAACACCGGGGAGCTGTTTTTT	CASSFPSNTGELFF
.	16	TRBV11-2	TRBJ2-5	once	TGTGCCAGCAGCTTAAATGGGGGATGGCTTCAAGAGACCCAGTACTTC	CASSLNGGWLQETQYF
TRBD2	14	TRBV11-2	TRBJ2-2	.	TGTGCCAGCAGCCGGCTAGCGGGAGGGTGGGAGCTGTTTTTT	CASSRLAGGWELFF
TRBD1	18	TRBV7-9	TRBJ2-3	.	TGTGCCAGCAGCTTAGCGCCCACCCGGGACAGGTTGCCAGATACGCAGTATTTT	CASSLAPTRDRLPDTQYF
TRBD2	15	TRBV5-1	TRBJ2-1	once	TGCGCCAGCCGGCGGGAGGTGAGCTCCTACAATGAGCAGTTCTTC	CASRREVSSYNEQFF
TRBD1	14	TRBV2	TRBJ1-4	.	TGTGCCAGCAGTTGGCAGGGGGAAGATGAAAAACTGTTTTTT	CASSWQGEDEKLFF
.	15	TRBV6-5	TRBJ2-3	.	TGTGCCAGCAGTTACTCGGACTCTAATCCTGATACGCAGTATTTT	CASSYSDSNPDTQYF
.	14	TRBV21-1	TRBJ2-2	.	TGTGCCGGGGGTACAAGGAACAACACCGGGGAGCTGTTTTTT	CAGGTRNNTGELFF
.	16	TRBV30	TRBJ1-6	.	TGTGCCTGGAGACTCGTCGAGAGCTCCTATAATTCACCCCTCCACTTT	CAWRLVESSYNSPLHF
TRBD1	17	TRBV30	TRBJ1-6	.	TGTGCCTGGAGTGTACCCGAGACAGGGGGCTGGGATTCACCCCTCCACTTT	CAWSVPETGGWDSPLHF
.	13	TRBV9	TRBJ2-7	.	TGTGCCAGCAGCGCAGGGCACTCCTACGAGCAGTACTTC	CASSAGHSYEQYF
.	14	TRBV7-3	TRBJ2-3	.	TGTGCCAGCAGCTTAACACTTCCGACAGATACGCAGTATTTT	CASSLTLPTDTQYF
.	14	TRBV27	TRBJ1-1	.	TGTGCCAGCAGCCCAGAACTCCGGAACACTGAAGCTTTCTTT	CASSPELRNTEAFF
TRBD2	17	TRBV5-4	TRBJ2-1	.	TGTGCCAGCAGGGGAGGGACTAGCGGGAGGACCTACAATGAGCAGTTCTTC	CASRGGTSGRTYNEQFF
.	14	TRBV28	TRBJ2-2	.	TGTGCCAGCAGTTTAGTACGAACGCCCGGGGAGCTGTTTTTT	CASSLVRTPGELFF
.	12	TRBV18	TRBJ2-2	.	TGTGCCAGCTCATCCTACACCGGGGAGCTGTTTTTT	CASSSYTGELFF
TRBD1	16	TRBV28	TRBJ1-1	.	TGTGCCAGCAGTTCGCGACAGGGGAGGGGGAGCACTGAAGCTTTCTTT	CASSSRQGRGSTEAFF
.	15	TRBV29-1	TRBJ2-3	.	TGCAGCGTTGACGATGCGGGGAGGGGGACAGATACGCAGTATTTT	CSVDDAGRGTDTQYF
TRBD2	19	TRBV11-2	TRBJ2-3	.	TGTGCCAGCAGCTTAAGGCTAGCGGGAGGGTATTTTAGGACAGATACGCAGTATTTT	CASSLRLAGGYFRTDTQYF
TRBD2	15	TRBV7-9	TRBJ2-3	.	TGTGCCAGCAGCTTCTGGGGACGGGAGGGGGATACGCAGTATTTT	CASSFWGREGDTQYF
TRBD1	14	TRBV4-2	TRBJ1-4	.	TGTGCCAGCAGCCAAGGGACAGGCCGAGAAAAACTGTTTTTT	CASSQGTGREKLFF
TRBD2	16	TRBV6-5	TRBJ2-1	.	TGTGCCAGCAGTTACCGCGCGGGAGGGCCTTACAATGAGCAGTTCTTC	CASSYRAGGPYNEQFF
.	16	TRBV5-1	TRBJ2-2	.	TGCGCCAGCAGCTCGGGACTTTCCTCGAACACCGGGGAGCTGTTTTTT	CASSSGLSSNTGELFF
.	14	TRBV5-1	TRBJ1-1	.	TGCGCCAGCAGCCCAGGGACTTTTACCACTGAAGCTTTCTTT	CASSPGTFTTEAFF
.	13	TRBV29-1	TRBJ1-5	.	TGCAGCGTCCTTCAGGGGCTTAATCAGCCCCAGCATTTT	CSVLQGLNQPQHF
.	13	TRBV6-5	TRBJ1-5	.	TGTGCCAGCAGTTATGGGAGCAATCAGCCCCAGCATTTT	CASSYGSNQPQHF
TRBD1	16	TRBV6-5	TRBJ2-1	.	TGTGCCAGCAGTTCCAGGGGACAGGGGGCGAATGGTGAGCAGTTCTTC	CASSSRGQGANGEQFF
TRBD2	15	TRBV29-1	TRBJ2-7	.	TGCAGCGTCAGCGGCCAGCGGGAGGCGTCCTACGAGCAGTACTTC	CSVSGQREASYEQYF
TRBD1	14	TRBV5-1	TRBJ2-1	.	TGCGCCAGCAGCTTGGGGACAGGCTTCGATGAGCAGTTCTTC	CASSLGTGFDEQFF
.	14	TRBV30	TRBJ2-1	few	TGTGCCTGGAGTACCCCCAGGGTAGTGAATGAGCAGTTCTTC	CAWSTPRVVNEQFF
.	15	TRBV11-2	TRBJ1-2	.	TGTGCCAGCAGCTTGGGGAGTGGGGTGGGCTATGGCTACACCTTC	CASSLGSGVGYGYTF
TRBD1	17	TRBV5-5	TRBJ2-7	.	TGTGCCAGCAGCTCCCGGGACAGGGCTTTCAGCTCCTACGAGCAGTACTTC	CASSSRDRAFSSYEQYF
TRBD2	18	TRBV2	TRBJ2-2	.	TGTGCCAGCATCTCTCCCCCAGGGCTAGCGGAGAACACCGGGGAGCTGTTTTTT	CASISPPGLAENTGELFF
.	15	TRBV10-3	TRBJ1-5	.	TGTGCCATCAGTGAGTCAGACACTAGCAATCAGCCCCAGCATTTT	CAISESDTSNQPQHF
.	15	TRBV6-5	TRBJ1-1	.	TGTGCCAGCAGTTACGACTTTCTCAGGCCGTTTGAAGCTTTCTTT	CASSYDFLRPFEAFF
.	13	TRBV29-1	TRBJ2-3	.	TGCAGCGTTGAAGAGGATAAGGGGGATACGCAGTATTTT	CSVEEDKGDTQYF
.	15	TRBV28	TRBJ1-5	.	TGTGCCAGCACGGACTCAGGGAGGGGCAATCAGCCCCAGCATTTT	CASTDSGRGNQPQHF
.	14	TRBV27	TRBJ2-3	once	TGTGCCTCTTGGGGCCTAGGGACCGCAGATACGCAGTATTTT	CASWGLGTADTQYF